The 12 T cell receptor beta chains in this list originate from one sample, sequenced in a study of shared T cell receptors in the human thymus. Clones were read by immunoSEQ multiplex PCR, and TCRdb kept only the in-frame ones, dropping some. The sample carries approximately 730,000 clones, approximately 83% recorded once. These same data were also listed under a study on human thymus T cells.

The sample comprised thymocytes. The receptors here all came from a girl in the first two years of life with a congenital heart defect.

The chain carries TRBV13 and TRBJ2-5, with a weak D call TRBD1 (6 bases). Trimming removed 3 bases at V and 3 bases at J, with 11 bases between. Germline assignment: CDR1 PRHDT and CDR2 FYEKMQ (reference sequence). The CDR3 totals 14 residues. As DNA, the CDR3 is TGTGCCAGCAGCTTGAGGGGGACCGAAGAGACCCAGTACTTC. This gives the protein CASSLRGTEETQYF.

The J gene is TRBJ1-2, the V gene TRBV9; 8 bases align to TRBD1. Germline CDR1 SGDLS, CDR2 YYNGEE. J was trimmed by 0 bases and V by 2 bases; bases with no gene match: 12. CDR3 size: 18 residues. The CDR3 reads CASSVAGGRGPANYGYTF. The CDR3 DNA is TGTGCCAGCAGCGTGGCAGGGGGCCGTGGACCAGCTAACTATGGCTACACCTTC.

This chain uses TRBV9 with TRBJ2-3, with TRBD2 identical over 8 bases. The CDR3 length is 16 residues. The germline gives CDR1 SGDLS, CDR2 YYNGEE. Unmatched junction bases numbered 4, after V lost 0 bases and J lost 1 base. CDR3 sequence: CASSVAGSGGTDTQYF. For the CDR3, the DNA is TGTGCCAGCAGCGTAGCAGGTAGCGGGGGCACAGATACGCAGTATTTT.

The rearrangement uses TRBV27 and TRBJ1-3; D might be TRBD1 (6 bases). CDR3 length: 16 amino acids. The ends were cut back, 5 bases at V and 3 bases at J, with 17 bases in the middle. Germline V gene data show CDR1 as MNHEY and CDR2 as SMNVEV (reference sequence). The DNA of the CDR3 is TGTGCCAGCAGTCAACGCACAGGGCTAGGTGGAAACACCATATATTTT. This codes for CASSQRTGLGGNTIYF.

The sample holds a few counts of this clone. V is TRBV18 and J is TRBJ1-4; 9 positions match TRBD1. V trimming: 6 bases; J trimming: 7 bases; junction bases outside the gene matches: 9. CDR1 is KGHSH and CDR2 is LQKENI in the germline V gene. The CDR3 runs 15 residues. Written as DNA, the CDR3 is TGTGCCAGCTCCCACTACAGGGGGCAGGGTGAAAAACTGTTTTTT. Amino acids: CASSHYRGQGEKLFF.

In nucleotides, the CDR3 is TGTGCCAGCAGTACCATTGGCAGGGATACTGGCTACACCTTC. Translation: CASSTIGRDTGYTF. The chain is built from TRBV6-5 and TRBJ1-2; D might be TRBD1 (5 bases). The germline V gene has CDR1 MNHEY and CDR2 SVGAGI. Trimming removed 5 bases from V and 7 bases from J, with 17 bases in between. The CDR3 contains 14 residues.

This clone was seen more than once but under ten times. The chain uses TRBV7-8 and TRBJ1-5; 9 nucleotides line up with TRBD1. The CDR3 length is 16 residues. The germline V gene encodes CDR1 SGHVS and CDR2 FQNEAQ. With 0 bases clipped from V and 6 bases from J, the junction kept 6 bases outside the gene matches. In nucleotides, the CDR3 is TGTGCCAGCAGCTTAGCGGACAGGGGTCGGGGTCAGCCCCAGCATTTT. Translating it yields CASSLADRGRGQPQHF. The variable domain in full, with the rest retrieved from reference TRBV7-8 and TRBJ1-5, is GAGVSQSPRYKVAKRGQDVALRCDPISGHVSLFWYQQALGQGPEFLTYFQNEAQLDKSGLPSDRFFAERPEGSVSTLKIQRTQQEDSAVYLCASSLADRGRGQPQHFGDGTRLSIL.

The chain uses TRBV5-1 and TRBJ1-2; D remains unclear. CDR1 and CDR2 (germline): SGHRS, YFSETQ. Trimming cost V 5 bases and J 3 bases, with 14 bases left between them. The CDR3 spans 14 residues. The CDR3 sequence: CASRRPDNYYGYTF. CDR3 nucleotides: TGCGCCAGCAGACGACCCGACAACTACTATGGCTACACCTTC. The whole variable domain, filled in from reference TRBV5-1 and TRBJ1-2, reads KAGVTQTPRYLIKTRGQQVTLSCSPISGHRSVSWYQQTPGQGLQFLFEYFSETQRNKGNFPGRFSGRQFSNSRSEMNVSTLELGDSALYLCASRRPDNYYGYTFGSGTRLTVV.

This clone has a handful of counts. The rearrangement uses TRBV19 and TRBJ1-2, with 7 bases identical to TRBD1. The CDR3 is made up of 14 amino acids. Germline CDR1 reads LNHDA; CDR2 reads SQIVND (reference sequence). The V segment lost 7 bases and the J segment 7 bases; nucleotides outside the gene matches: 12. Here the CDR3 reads CASNTPDRAVGYTF. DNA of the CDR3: TGTGCCAGTAATACCCCCGACAGGGCGGTTGGCTACACCTTC.

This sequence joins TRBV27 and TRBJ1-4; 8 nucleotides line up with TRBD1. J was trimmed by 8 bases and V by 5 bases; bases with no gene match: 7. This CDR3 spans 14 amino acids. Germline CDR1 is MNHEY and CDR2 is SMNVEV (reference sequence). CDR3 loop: CASSTRGRWEKLFF. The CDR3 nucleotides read TGTGCCAGCAGTACCAGGGGGCGCTGGGAAAAACTGTTTTTT.

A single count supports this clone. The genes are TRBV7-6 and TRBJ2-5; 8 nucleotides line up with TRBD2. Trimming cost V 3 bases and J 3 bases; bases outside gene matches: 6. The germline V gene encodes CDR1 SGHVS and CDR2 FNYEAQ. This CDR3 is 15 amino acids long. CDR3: CASSFGRVAEETQYF. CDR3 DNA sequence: TGTGCCAGCAGCTTCGGGAGGGTAGCGGAAGAGACCCAGTACTTC.

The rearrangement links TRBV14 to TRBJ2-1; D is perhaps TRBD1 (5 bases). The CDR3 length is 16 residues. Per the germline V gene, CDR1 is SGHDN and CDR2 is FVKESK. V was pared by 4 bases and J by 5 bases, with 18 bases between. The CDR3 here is CASSPPQKGWDNEQFF. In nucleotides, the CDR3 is TGTGCCAGCAGCCCGCCGCAGAAGGGGTGGGACAATGAGCAGTTCTTC. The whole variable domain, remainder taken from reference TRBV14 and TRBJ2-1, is EAGVTQFPSHSVIEKGQTVTLRCDPISGHDNLYWYRRVMGKEIKFLLHFVKESKQDESGMPNNRFLAERTGGTYSTLKVQPAELEDSGVYFCASSPPQKGWDNEQFFGPGTRLTVL.